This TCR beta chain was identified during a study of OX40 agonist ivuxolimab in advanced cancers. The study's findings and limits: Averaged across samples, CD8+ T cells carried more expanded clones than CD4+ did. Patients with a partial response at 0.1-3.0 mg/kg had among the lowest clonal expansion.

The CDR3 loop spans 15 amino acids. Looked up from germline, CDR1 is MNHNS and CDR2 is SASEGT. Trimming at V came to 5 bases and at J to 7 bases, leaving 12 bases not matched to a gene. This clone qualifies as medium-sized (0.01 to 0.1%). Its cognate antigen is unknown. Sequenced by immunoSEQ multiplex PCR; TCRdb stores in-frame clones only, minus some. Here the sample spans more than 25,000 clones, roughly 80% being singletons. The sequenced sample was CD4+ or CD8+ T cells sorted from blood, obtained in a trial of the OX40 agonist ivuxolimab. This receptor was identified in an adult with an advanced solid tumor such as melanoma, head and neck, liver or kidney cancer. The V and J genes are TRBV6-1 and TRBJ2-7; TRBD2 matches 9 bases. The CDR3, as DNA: TGTGCCAGCAGTCCAGGGGTAGCGGGGGCAGGGGAGCAGTACTTC. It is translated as CASSPGVAGAGEQYF.